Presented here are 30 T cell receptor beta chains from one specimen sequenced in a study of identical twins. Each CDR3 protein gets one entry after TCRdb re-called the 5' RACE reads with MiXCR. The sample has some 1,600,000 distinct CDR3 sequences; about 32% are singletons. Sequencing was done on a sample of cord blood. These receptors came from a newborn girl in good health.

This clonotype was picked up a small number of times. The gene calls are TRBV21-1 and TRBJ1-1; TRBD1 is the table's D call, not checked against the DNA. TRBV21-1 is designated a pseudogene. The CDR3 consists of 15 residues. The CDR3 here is CASSRGQGMNTEAFF. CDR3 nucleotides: TGTGCCAGCAGCAGGGGACAGGGGATGAACACTGAAGCTTTCTTT.

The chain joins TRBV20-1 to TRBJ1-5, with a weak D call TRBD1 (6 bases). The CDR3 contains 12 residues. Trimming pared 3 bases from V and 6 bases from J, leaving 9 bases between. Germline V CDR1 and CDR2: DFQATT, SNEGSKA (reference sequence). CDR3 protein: CSASQGSQPQHF. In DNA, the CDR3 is TGCAGTGCTAGCCAGGGGAGTCAGCCCCAGCATTTT.

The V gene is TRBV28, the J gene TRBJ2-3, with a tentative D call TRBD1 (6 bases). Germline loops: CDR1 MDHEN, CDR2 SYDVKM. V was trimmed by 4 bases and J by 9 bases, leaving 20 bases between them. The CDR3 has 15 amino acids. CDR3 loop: CASSSSRRDTRTQYF. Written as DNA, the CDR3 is TGTGCCAGCAGTTCCAGCCGACGGGACACGAGGACGCAGTATTTT.

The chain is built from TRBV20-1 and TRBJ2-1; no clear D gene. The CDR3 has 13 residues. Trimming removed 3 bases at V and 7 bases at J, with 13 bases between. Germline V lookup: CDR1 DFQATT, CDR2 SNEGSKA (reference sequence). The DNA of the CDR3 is TGCAGTGCTAGCACACCCTGGGCGAATGAGCAGTTCTTC. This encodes CSASTPWANEQFF.

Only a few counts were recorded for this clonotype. CDR3 DNA: TGCAGCGTTGGGGGGACTAGCGGGGGCCCTAGCTCCTACGAGCAGTACTTC. This sequence encodes CSVGGTSGGPSSYEQYF. The genes are TRBV29-1 and TRBJ2-7, with 14 bases fitting TRBD2. This CDR3 is 17 amino acids long. Germline-derived CDR1 and CDR2 are SQVTM and ANQGSEA. V gave up 4 bases and J gave up 0 bases; unmatched junction bases: 8.

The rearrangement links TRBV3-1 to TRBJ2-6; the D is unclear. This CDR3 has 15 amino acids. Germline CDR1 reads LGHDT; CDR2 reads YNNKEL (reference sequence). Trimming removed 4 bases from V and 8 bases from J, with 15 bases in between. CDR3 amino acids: CASSRVTLNTNVLTF. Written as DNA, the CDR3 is TGTGCCAGCAGCCGAGTAACCCTGAACACCAACGTCCTGACTTTC.

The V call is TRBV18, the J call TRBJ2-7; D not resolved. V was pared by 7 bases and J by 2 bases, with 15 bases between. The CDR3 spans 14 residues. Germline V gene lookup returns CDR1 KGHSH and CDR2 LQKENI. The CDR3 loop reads CASLPPDGPYEQYF. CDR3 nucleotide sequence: TGTGCCAGCTTACCCCCAGACGGACCCTACGAGCAGTACTTC. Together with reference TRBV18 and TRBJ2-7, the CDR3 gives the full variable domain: NAGVMQNPRHLVRRRGQEARLRCSPMKGHSHVYWYRQLPEEGLKFMVYLQKENIIDESGMPKERFSAEFPKEGPSILRIQQVVRGDSAAYFCASLPPDGPYEQYFGPGTRLTVT.

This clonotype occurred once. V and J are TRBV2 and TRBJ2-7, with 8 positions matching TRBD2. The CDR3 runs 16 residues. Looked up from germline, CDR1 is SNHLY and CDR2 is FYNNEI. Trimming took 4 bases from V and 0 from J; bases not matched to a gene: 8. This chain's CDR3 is CASSVHTSGSSYEQYF. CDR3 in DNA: TGTGCCAGCAGTGTACATACTAGCGGCAGCTCCTACGAGCAGTACTTC.

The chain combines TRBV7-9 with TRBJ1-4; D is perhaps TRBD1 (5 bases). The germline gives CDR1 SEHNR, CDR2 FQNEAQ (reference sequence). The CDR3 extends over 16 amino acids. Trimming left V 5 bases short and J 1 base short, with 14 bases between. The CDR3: CASSPTGALTNEKLFF. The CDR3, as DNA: TGTGCCAGCAGCCCAACCGGGGCCCTAACTAATGAAAAACTGTTTTTT.

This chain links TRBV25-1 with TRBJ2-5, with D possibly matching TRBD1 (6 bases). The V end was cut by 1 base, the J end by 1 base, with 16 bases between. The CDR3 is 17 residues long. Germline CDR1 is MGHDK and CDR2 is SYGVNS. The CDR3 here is CASSELSITGLQETQYF. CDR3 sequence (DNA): TGTGCCAGCAGTGAATTGTCCATCACAGGGCTCCAAGAGACCCAGTACTTC.

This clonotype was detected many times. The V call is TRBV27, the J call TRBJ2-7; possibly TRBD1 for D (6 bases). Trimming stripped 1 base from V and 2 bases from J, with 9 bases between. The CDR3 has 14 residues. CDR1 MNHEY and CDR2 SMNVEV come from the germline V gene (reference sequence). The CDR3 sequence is CASSLWGRPYEQYF. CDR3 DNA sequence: TGTGCCAGCAGTTTATGGGGGCGCCCCTACGAGCAGTACTTC.

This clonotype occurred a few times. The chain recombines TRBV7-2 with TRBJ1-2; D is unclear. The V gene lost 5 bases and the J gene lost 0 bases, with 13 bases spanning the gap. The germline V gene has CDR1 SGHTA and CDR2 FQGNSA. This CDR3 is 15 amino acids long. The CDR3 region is CASSPTTVPNYGYTF. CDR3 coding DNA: TGTGCCAGCAGCCCAACAACAGTACCTAACTATGGCTACACCTTC.

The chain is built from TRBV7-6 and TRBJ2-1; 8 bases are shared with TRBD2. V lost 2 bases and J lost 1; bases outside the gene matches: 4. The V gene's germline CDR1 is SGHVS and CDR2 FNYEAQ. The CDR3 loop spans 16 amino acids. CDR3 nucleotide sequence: TGTGCCAGCAGCTTAACCCTAGCGGGTTCCTACAATGAGCAGTTCTTC. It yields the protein CASSLTLAGSYNEQFF.

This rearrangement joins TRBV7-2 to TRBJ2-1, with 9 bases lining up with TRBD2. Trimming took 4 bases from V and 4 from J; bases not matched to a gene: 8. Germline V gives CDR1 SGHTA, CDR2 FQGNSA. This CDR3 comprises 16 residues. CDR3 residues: CASSSISSGGYNEQFF. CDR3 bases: TGTGCCAGCAGCTCTATATCGAGCGGGGGGTACAATGAGCAGTTCTTC.

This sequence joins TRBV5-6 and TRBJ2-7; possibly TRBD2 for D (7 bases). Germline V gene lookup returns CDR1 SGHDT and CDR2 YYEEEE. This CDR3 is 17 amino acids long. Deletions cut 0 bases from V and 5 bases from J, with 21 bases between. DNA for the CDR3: TGTGCCAGCAGCTTGGTGGTCCTCGGGGGGCGCGTTAACGAGCAGTACTTC. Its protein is CASSLVVLGGRVNEQYF.

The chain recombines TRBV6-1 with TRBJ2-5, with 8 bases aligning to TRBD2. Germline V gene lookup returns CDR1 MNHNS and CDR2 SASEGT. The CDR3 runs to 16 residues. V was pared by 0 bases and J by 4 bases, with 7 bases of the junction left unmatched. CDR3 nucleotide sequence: TGTGCCAGCAGTGAAGCTGTAGCGGGAATCAGAGAGACCCAGTACTTC. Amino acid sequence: CASSEAVAGIRETQYF.

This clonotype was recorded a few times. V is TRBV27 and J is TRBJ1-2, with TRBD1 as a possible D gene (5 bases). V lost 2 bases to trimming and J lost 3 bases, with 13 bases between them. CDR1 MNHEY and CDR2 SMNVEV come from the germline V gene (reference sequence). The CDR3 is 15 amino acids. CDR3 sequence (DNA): TGTGCCAGCAGTTTAGTCCCTGGGGGGGACTATGGCTACACCTTC. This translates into CASSLVPGGDYGYTF.

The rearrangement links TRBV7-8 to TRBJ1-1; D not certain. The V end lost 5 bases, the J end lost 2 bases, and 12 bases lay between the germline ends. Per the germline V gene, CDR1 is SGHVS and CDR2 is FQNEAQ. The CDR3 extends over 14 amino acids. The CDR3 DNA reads TGTGCCAGCAGCCCGGTGGAGACAAACACTGAAGCTTTCTTT. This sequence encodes CASSPVETNTEAFF. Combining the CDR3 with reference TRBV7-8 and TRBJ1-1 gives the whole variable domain GAGVSQSPRYKVAKRGQDVALRCDPISGHVSLFWYQQALGQGPEFLTYFQNEAQLDKSGLPSDRFFAERPEGSVSTLKIQRTQQEDSAVYLCASSPVETNTEAFFGQGTRLTVV.

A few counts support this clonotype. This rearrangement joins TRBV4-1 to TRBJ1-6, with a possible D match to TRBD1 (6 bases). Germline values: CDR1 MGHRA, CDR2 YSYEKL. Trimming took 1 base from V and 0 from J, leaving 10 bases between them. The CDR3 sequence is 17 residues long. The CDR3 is CASSQVGQLSYNSPLHF. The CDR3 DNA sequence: TGCGCCAGCAGCCAAGTGGGACAACTCTCCTATAATTCACCCCTCCACTTT.

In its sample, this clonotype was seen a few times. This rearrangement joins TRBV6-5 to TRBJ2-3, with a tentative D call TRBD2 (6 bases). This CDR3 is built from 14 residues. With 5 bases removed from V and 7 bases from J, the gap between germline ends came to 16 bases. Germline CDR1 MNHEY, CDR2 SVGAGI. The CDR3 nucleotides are TGTGCCAGCAGTCCTGGGGGGAAGGCTCATACGCAGTATTTT. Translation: CASSPGGKAHTQYF.

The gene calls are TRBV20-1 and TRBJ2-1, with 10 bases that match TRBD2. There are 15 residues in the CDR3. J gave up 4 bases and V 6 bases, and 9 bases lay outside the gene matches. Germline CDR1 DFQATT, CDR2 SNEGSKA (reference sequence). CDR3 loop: CSAHTSGKGYNEQFF. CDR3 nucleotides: TGCAGTGCCCATACTAGCGGGAAGGGATACAATGAGCAGTTCTTC.

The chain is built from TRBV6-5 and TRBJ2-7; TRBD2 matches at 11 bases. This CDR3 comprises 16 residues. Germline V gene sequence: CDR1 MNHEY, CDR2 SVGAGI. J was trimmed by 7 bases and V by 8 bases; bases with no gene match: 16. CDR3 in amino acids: CASHPLRSSGRTEQYF. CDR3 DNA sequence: TGTGCCAGCCACCCTTTAAGGTCTAGCGGGAGGACTGAGCAGTACTTC.

The CDR3 DNA is TGCAGTGCAGCCTTTACAGAGCAGTTCTTC. Amino acid sequence: CSAAFTEQFF. The rearrangement links TRBV20-1 to TRBJ2-1; D call uncertain. The CDR3 sequence is 10 residues long. Trimming pared 6 bases from V and 10 bases from J, leaving 10 bases between. Germline values: CDR1 DFQATT, CDR2 SNEGSKA (reference sequence).

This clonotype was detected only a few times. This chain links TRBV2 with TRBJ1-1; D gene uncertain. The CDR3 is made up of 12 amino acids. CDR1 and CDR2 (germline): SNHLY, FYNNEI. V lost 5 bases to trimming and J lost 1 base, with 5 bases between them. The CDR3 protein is CASSPANTEAFF. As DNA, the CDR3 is TGTGCCAGCAGTCCGGCGAACACTGAAGCTTTCTTT.

The CDR3 DNA sequence: TGCAGTGCTAGGGCTCGAAGCGAGCAGTACTTC. Translated, it gives CSARARSEQYF. This sequence joins TRBV20-1 and TRBJ2-5; D is unclear. The tail of the sequence fits TRBJ2-7 better, so the J call may be wrong. The germline V gene encodes CDR1 DFQATT and CDR2 SNEGSKA (reference sequence). The CDR3 consists of 11 residues.

The DNA for the CDR3 is TGTGCCAGCAGTCCCCGGGAGCGGGAGATATACTACGAGCAGTACTTC. Translating gives CASSPREREIYYEQYF. V and J are TRBV28 and TRBJ2-7; 8 nucleotides match TRBD2. Germline V CDR1 and CDR2: MDHEN, SYDVKM. The V segment lost 5 bases and the J segment 3 bases; nucleotides outside the gene matches: 12. This CDR3 is 16 amino acids long.

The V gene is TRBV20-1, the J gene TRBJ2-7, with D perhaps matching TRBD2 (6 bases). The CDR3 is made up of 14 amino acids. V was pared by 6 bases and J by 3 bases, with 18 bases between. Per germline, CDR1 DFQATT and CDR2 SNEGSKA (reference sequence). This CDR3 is CSAVKTGTRYEQYF. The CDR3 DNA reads TGCAGTGCAGTGAAGACGGGGACTCGCTACGAGCAGTACTTC.

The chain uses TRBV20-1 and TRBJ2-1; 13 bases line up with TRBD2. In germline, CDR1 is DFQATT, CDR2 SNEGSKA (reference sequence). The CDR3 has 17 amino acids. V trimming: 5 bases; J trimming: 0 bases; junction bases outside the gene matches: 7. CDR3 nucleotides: TGCAGTGCTTGGGGACTAGCGGGGTTGAGCTCCTACAATGAGCAGTTCTTC. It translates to CSAWGLAGLSSYNEQFF.

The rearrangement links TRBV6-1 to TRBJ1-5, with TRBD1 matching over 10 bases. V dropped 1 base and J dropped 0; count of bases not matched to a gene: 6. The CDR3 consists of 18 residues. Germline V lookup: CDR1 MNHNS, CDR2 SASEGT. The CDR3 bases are TGTGCCAGCAGTGAAGGGACAGGGGGGCCTTATAGCAATCAGCCCCAGCATTTT. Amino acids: CASSEGTGGPYSNQPQHF.

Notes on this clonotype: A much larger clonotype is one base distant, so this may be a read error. CDR3 bases: TGTGCCAGCAGCCGTCCTAGCTCCTACGATGAGCAGTTCTTC. Protein sequence: CASSRPSSYDEQFF. The chain links TRBV4-2 to TRBJ2-1; possible D gene TRBD2, 5 bases. CDR3 length equals 14 residues. CDR1 LGHNA and CDR2 YNFKEQ come from the germline V gene.